The 5 T cell receptor beta chains below were found in one sample sequenced in a study of T cells after yellow fever vaccination. TCRdb used MiXCR to reprocess the 5' RACE reads, holding one entry per CDR3 protein. The sample records a few hundred thousand distinct CDR3 sequences, about 3% being singletons. The source material was CD4+ T cells sorted from PBMCs, sampled 10 days after the yellow fever booster vaccination. The receptors here all came from a man younger than 35 who received the YFV17D yellow fever vaccine.

This clonotype has just a few counts. V is TRBV7-8 and J is TRBJ2-5, with TRBD1 as a possible D gene (6 bases). CDR1 SGHVS and CDR2 FQNEAQ come from the germline V gene. The CDR3 has 13 residues. V was shortened by 5 bases and J by 6 bases, with 13 bases between the two germline ends. The CDR3 spells CASSLRDTKTQYF. In nucleotides, the CDR3 is TGTGCCAGCAGCCTCAGGGACACAAAGACCCAGTACTTC.

In this sample, this clonotype turned up many times. The chain recombines TRBV11-2 with TRBJ2-3, with 15 nucleotides matching TRBD2. This CDR3 comprises 17 residues. V gave up 3 bases and J gave up 2 bases; unmatched junction bases: 3. The germline CDR1 and CDR2 sequences are SGHAT and FQNNGV. The CDR3 DNA follows: TGTGCCAGCAGCTTGGGGACTAGCGGGGGGAACACAGATACGCAGTATTTT. This translates into CASSLGTSGGNTDTQYF.

The CDR3 protein is CASSIGTSGGGETQYF. The CDR3 coding sequence is TGTGCCAGCAGCATCGGGACTAGCGGGGGGGGAGAGACCCAGTACTTC. The chain is built from TRBV6-5 and TRBJ2-5; 16 positions agree with TRBD2. The CDR3 sequence is 16 residues long. The germline CDR1 and CDR2 sequences are MNHEY and SVGAGI. With 6 bases clipped from V and 4 bases from J, the junction kept 5 bases outside the gene matches.

CDR3 loop: CASSAAPSDEQFF. As DNA, the CDR3 is TGTGCCAGCAGCGCAGCACCCTCCGATGAGCAGTTCTTC. The chain uses TRBV9 and TRBJ2-1, with D unresolved. Per the germline V gene, CDR1 is SGDLS and CDR2 is YYNGEE. V lost 3 bases, J lost 8 bases, and 12 bases lay in between. CDR3 length: 13 amino acids.

The rearrangement links TRBV7-9 to TRBJ2-1; 9 positions match TRBD2. The CDR3 totals 15 residues. The V and J ends lost 7 bases and 6 bases, in that order; junction bases with no gene match: 10. CDR1 and CDR2 (germline): SEHNR, FQNEAQ (reference sequence). CDR3 DNA: TGTGCCAGCACCCCCCGCGGGGGGGCCGCCAATGAGCAGTTCTTC. Amino acids: CASTPRGGAANEQFF.